This note documents a single TCR beta chain sequence. A TCRbeta library incorporating unique molecular identifiers was prepared. TCRdb itself ran the PCR reads through MiXCR, one entry per CDR3 protein. The table has about 610,000 distinct CDR3 sequences, 10% to 13% seen once. The data derive from a study of T-cell reconstitution after alpha-beta-depleted transplantation in children. Germline V CDR1 and CDR2: MNHEY, SVGEGT. The CDR3 length is 14 residues. Trimming took off 6 bases at V and 6 bases at J, with 18 bases between the two ends. The rearrangement uses TRBV6-2 or TRBV6-3 and TRBJ2-7; D may be TRBD1 or TRBD2 (5 bases each). The clonotype originates from a human donor who donated a stem cell graft to a child with acute myeloid leukemia. This specimen consisted of PBMCs from the stem cell graft donor, obtained from the stem cell graft. The CDR3 protein is CASRTGTATIEQYF. The CDR3 DNA reads TGTGCCAGCAGGACCGGGACGGCAACCATCGAGCAGTACTTC.